This TCR beta chain is from a study of blood T cell repertoires in COVID-19. About the study: The origin of the acute and convalescent COVID-19 samples was the United States, Italy and Spain. PBMCs, B-cell-depleted T cells, or T cells provided the cDNA or gDNA that made up the material.

Authors' data handling: Reference gene primers were amplified, and this amplification served to estimate nucleated cell counts. Produced via immunoSEQ multiplex PCR; TCRdb's table is partial and in-frame only. From that table come the V and J calls and clone size; the DNA was used to work out D and trimming. This table has about 98,000 clones, roughly nine tenths appearing once. Trimming shortened V by 5 bases and J by 7 bases, and 9 bases separated the two germline ends. This CDR3 is built from 12 residues. Germline V lookup: CDR1 PRHDT, CDR2 FYEKMQ (reference sequence). The receptor was isolated from a man between 65 and 79 years old with acute or convalescent COVID-19. Sequenced: peripheral blood. The chain links TRBV13 to TRBJ2-1, with D perhaps TRBD2 (5 bases). In DNA form, the CDR3 reads TGTGCCAGCAGCCTCAGAGGGAATGAGCAGTTCTTC. Translating it yields CASSLRGNEQFF. Drawing the rest from reference TRBV13 and TRBJ2-1, the complete variable domain is AAGVIQSPRHLIKEKRETATLKCYPIPRHDTVYWYQQGPGQDPQFLISFYEKMQSDKGSIPDRFSAQQFSDYHSELNMSSLELGDSALYFCASSLRGNEQFFGPGTRLTVL.